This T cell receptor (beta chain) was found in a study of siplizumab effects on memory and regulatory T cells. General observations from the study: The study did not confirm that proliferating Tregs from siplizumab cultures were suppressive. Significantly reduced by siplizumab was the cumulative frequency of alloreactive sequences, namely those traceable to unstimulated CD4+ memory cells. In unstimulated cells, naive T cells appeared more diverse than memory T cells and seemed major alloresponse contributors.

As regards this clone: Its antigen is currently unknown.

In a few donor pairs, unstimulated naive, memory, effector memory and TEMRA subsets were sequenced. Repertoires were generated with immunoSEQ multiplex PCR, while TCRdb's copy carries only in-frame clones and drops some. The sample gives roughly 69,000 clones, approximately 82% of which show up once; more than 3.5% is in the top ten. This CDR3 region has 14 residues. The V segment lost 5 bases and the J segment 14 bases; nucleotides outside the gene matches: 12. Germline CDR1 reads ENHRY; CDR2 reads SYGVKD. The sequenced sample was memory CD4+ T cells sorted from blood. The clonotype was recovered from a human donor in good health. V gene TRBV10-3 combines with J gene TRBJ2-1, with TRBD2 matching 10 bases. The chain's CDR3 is CAISPGLAFKEEFF. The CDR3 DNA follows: TGTGCCATCAGTCCGGGACTAGCGTTTAAAGAGGAGTTCTTC.